This passage covers 27 T cell receptor beta chains from one sample sequenced in a study of technical replicates of blood from a few donors. The protocol was immunoSEQ multiplex PCR, while the TCRdb copy is restricted to in-frame clones and leaves out a portion. The data contain tens of thousands of clones, more than 75% of them seen just once; the ten biggest clones take up around 5%. Source material: PBMCs. These receptors were obtained from a human donor in good health. Some clones in this sample may be carry-over from other donors' samples.

The V gene is TRBV4-3, the J gene TRBJ2-6; no firm D call. CDR3 length: 16 amino acids. Trimming stripped 0 bases from V and 0 bases from J, with 6 bases between. Germline values: CDR1 LGHNA, CDR2 YSLEER. CDR3 bases: TGCGCCAGCAGCCAAGACTCGTACTCTGGGGCCAACGTCCTGACTTTC. Residues: CASSQDSYSGANVLTF.

CDR3 protein: CASSGTGGRREQFF. CDR3 bases: TGTGCCAGTTCCGGGACAGGGGGCCGGCGGGAGCAGTTCTTC. The genes are TRBV19 and TRBJ2-1; 12 positions match TRBD1. CDR1 is LNHDA and CDR2 is SQIVND in the germline V gene (reference sequence). After removal of 8 bases from V and 10 bases from J, the junction contained 9 bases not matched to a gene. This CDR3 has 14 amino acids.

The chain joins TRBV6-1 to TRBJ2-5; 8 nucleotides align to TRBD1. From germline, CDR1 is MNHNS and CDR2 SASEGT. There are 14 residues in the CDR3. The J segment lost 5 bases and the V segment lost 7 bases, leaving 9 bases of the junction unmatched. CDR3 protein: CASTGTGLGETQYF. The DNA for the CDR3 is TGTGCCAGCACGGGGACAGGCCTAGGGGAGACCCAGTACTTC.

This clone has just one count. J is TRBJ2-5 and V is TRBV7-8; 8 bases are a match to TRBD1. Germline loops: CDR1 SGHVS, CDR2 FQNEAQ. The CDR3 covers 12 residues. Unmatched junction bases numbered 2, after V lost 5 bases and J lost 6 bases. The CDR3 loop reads CASSTGGQTQYF. CDR3 in DNA: TGTGCCAGCAGCACAGGGGGTCAGACCCAGTACTTC.

The chain has TRBV19 and TRBJ1-6, with a weak D call TRBD1 (5 bases). The CDR3 spans 14 residues. CDR1 LNHDA and CDR2 SQIVND come from the germline V gene (reference sequence). Trimming removed 7 bases from V and 8 bases from J, with 15 bases in between. The CDR3 reads CASKPGRGDSPLHF. CDR3 DNA sequence: TGTGCCAGTAAACCGGGACGGGGGGATTCACCCCTCCACTTT. Full variable domain (outside the CDR3, taken from reference TRBV19 and TRBJ1-6): DGGITQSPKYLFRKEGQNVTLSCEQNLNHDAMYWYRQDPGQGLRLIYYSQIVNDFQKGDIAEGYSVSREKKESFPLTVTSAQKNPTAFYLCASKPGRGDSPLHFGNGTRLTVT.

The J gene is TRBJ1-2, the V gene TRBV19; 8 bases match TRBD1. The CDR3 extends over 12 amino acids. Germline CDR1 is LNHDA and CDR2 is SQIVND (reference sequence). V shed 8 bases, J shed 5 bases, and the junction held 4 bases outside the gene matches. This chain's CDR3 is CASGQGRYGYTF. The CDR3 coding sequence is TGTGCCAGTGGACAGGGAAGGTATGGCTACACCTTC. Full variable domain (remainder filled in from reference TRBV19 and TRBJ1-2): DGGITQSPKYLFRKEGQNVTLSCEQNLNHDAMYWYRQDPGQGLRLIYYSQIVNDFQKGDIAEGYSVSREKKESFPLTVTSAQKNPTAFYLCASGQGRYGYTFGSGTRLTVV.

The chain uses TRBV12-5 and TRBJ1-2; the match to TRBD1 covers 11 bases. Germline CDR1 is LGHNT and CDR2 is FRNRAP. This CDR3 contains 14 residues. The J segment lost 9 bases and the V segment lost 5 bases, leaving 8 bases of the junction unmatched. The CDR3 sequence is CASGPLGQGASYTF. Here the CDR3 DNA reads TGTGCTAGTGGTCCGCTAGGACAGGGGGCAAGCTACACCTTC.

This chain joins TRBV5-5 and TRBJ1-6, with TRBD1 matching over 7 bases. V lost 0 bases, J lost 5 bases, and 5 bases stayed unmatched. CDR1 SGHKS and CDR2 YYEKEE come from the germline V gene (reference sequence). The CDR3 consists of 16 residues. CDR3 residues: CASSLAGGNNNSPLHF. The CDR3 nucleotides read TGTGCCAGCAGCTTGGCAGGGGGAAATAATAATTCACCCCTCCACTTT.

The CDR3 DNA follows: TGTGCCAGCAGCCCGACAGTAGGACAGGGGGCAGATACGCAGTATTTT. It specifies CASSPTVGQGADTQYF. V and J are TRBV7-6 and TRBJ2-3, with 10 bases identical to TRBD1. The germline V gene has CDR1 SGHVS and CDR2 FNYEAQ. The CDR3 has 16 residues. V lost 5 bases to trimming and J lost 4 bases; unmatched junction nucleotides: 9.

The CDR3 sequence is CASSFTQGGETQYF. Written as DNA, the CDR3 is TGTGCCAGCAGTTTCACACAGGGAGGGGAGACCCAGTACTTC. This chain joins TRBV6-5 and TRBJ2-5; D may be TRBD2 (7 bases). Germline CDR1 and CDR2: MNHEY and SVGAGI. The CDR3 is 14 amino acids. Trimming cost V 4 bases and J 5 bases, with 14 bases left between them.

This clone has just one count. V is TRBV6-1 and J is TRBJ1-6; possible D gene TRBD1, 6 bases. Germline V CDR1 and CDR2: MNHNS, SASEGT. CDR3 length: 16 residues. Trimming removed 1 base at V and 2 bases at J, with 9 bases between. The CDR3 DNA follows: TGTGCCAGCAGTGAAGATGGGACACCCTATAATTCACCCCTCCACTTT. Translation gives CASSEDGTPYNSPLHF.

This chain uses TRBV18 with TRBJ1-2; 8 bases align to TRBD1. The CDR3 extends over 14 amino acids. With V trimmed by 6 bases and J by 8 bases, 11 bases remained unmatched. Germline V lookup: CDR1 KGHSH, CDR2 LQKENI. DNA for the CDR3: TGTGCCAGCTCGTCCAATCAGGGGGCGGAGGGCTACACCTTC. It yields the protein CASSSNQGAEGYTF.

V usage is TRBV11-2 and J usage is TRBJ2-7; the D gene is possibly TRBD2 (5 bases). This CDR3 is built from 11 residues. The germline V and J ends were trimmed by 8 bases and 7 bases, with 12 bases remaining between them. Germline V gives CDR1 SGHAT, CDR2 FQNNGV. This CDR3 reads CASLDGGEQYF. The CDR3 nucleotides are TGTGCCAGCCTGGACGGCGGGGAGCAGTACTTC.

The rearrangement joins TRBV30 to TRBJ1-4, with D unresolved. Per germline, CDR1 GTSNPN and CDR2 SVGIG (reference sequence). The CDR3 consists of 11 residues. The CDR3 DNA follows: TGTTCCGTGGAACGGAGTGAAAAACTGTTTTTT. As protein: CSVERSEKLFF.

This chain joins TRBV7-3 and TRBJ2-2; weak D call: TRBD1 (6 bases). Deletions cut 5 bases from V and 5 bases from J, with 9 bases between. This CDR3 is 13 amino acids long. CDR1 SGHTA and CDR2 FQGTGA come from the germline V gene. The CDR3 spells CASSPTGTGELFF. Here the CDR3 DNA reads TGTGCCAGCAGCCCTACAGGGACCGGGGAGCTGTTTTTT.

This clone was observed a single time. This rearrangement joins TRBV6-5 to TRBJ2-7, with TRBD2 matching over 7 bases. Germline CDR1 MNHEY, CDR2 SVGAGI. The CDR3 length is 14 residues. Trimming cost V 6 bases and J 3 bases; bases outside gene matches: 8. The CDR3 protein is CASSPFRGDYEQYF. The CDR3 coding sequence is TGTGCCAGCAGCCCCTTCCGGGGGGACTACGAGCAGTACTTC.

This chain joins TRBV2 and TRBJ1-5; no clear D. CDR1 SNHLY and CDR2 FYNNEI come from the germline V gene. V was trimmed by 1 base and J by 1 base, leaving 8 bases between them. This CDR3 has 15 residues. This CDR3 is CASSEGHLSNQPQHF. The CDR3, as DNA: TGTGCCAGCAGTGAAGGGCACCTCAGCAATCAGCCCCAGCATTTT. Based on the CDR3 plus reference TRBV2 and TRBJ1-5, the full variable domain is EPEVTQTPSHQVTQMGQEVILRCVPISNHLYFYWYRQILGQKVEFLVSFYNNEISEKSEIFDDQFSVERPDGSNFTLKIRSTKLEDSAMYFCASSEGHLSNQPQHFGDGTRLSIL.

This chain links TRBV7-2 with TRBJ2-7; D is possibly TRBD1 (5 bases). Trimming took off 7 bases at V and 4 bases at J, with 17 bases between the two ends. Germline lookup yields CDR1 SGHTA and CDR2 FQGNSA. The CDR3 extends over 14 amino acids. CDR3 amino acids: CASIKTQGLYEQYF. In DNA, the CDR3 is TGTGCCAGCATCAAGACTCAGGGTTTATACGAGCAGTACTTC.

Only one count was recorded for this clone. The junction does not match germline at one end; this may be a read error. The chain carries TRBV10-3 and TRBJ2-7; 9 bases are shared with TRBD2. Germline values: CDR1 ENHRY, CDR2 SYGVKD. The CDR3 consists of 14 residues. The CDR3 protein is CAISESGGGEFEDF. The CDR3 region has the DNA TGTGCCATCAGTGAGTCTGGCGGGGGGGAGTTCGAGGACTTC.

The rearrangement links TRBV7-9 to TRBJ2-1, with TRBD2 identical over 11 bases. Germline-derived CDR1 and CDR2 are SEHNR and FQNEAQ (reference sequence). J lost 5 bases, V lost 5 bases, and 5 bases had no gene match. The length of the CDR3 is 15 residues. The CDR3 loop is CASSPGLADHNEQFF. In DNA form, the CDR3 reads TGTGCCAGCAGCCCGGGACTAGCGGACCACAATGAGCAGTTCTTC. Using reference TRBV7-9 and TRBJ2-1 for the parts outside the CDR3, the full variable domain is DTGVSQNPRHKITKRGQNVTFRCDPISEHNRLYWYRQTLGQGPEFLTYFQNEAQLEKSRLLSDRFSAERPKGSFSTLEIQRTEQGDSAMYLCASSPGLADHNEQFFGPGTRLTVL.

The V and J genes are TRBV7-2 and TRBJ1-2; tentatively, D is TRBD1 (5 bases). Trimming removed 4 bases at V and 4 bases at J, with 16 bases between. CDR1 and CDR2 (germline): SGHTA, FQGNSA. The length of the CDR3 is 15 residues. The CDR3 DNA reads as TGTGCCAGCAGCTCCGGGTCGGCAGGGTTCTATGGCTACACCTTC. Its protein product is CASSSGSAGFYGYTF.

The V call is TRBV21-1, the J call TRBJ2-7; TRBD1 is the table's D call, not checked against the DNA. TRBV21-1 is shown as a pseudogene. CDR3 length equals 16 residues. For the CDR3, the DNA is TGTGCCAGCAGCGTTTCGAACAGGGGGAGATCCTACGAGCAGTACTTC. Protein sequence: CASSVSNRGRSYEQYF.

J is TRBJ2-7 and V is TRBV18; tentative D call: TRBD2 (5 bases). This CDR3 region has 14 residues. Germline assignment: CDR1 KGHSH and CDR2 LQKENI. The germline V and J ends were trimmed by 3 bases and 2 bases, with 11 bases remaining between them. This CDR3 reads CASSPSVGTYEQYF. As DNA, the CDR3 is TGTGCCAGCTCACCCTCGGTCGGGACCTACGAGCAGTACTTC.

The chain uses TRBV5-1 and TRBJ2-1; tentative D call: TRBD2 (6 bases). This CDR3 is 15 amino acids long. Trimming removed 4 bases from V and 0 bases from J, with 11 bases in between. The germline V gene has CDR1 SGHRS and CDR2 YFSETQ. CDR3 coding DNA: TGCGCCAGCAGCCCGATAGCGGCCTCCTACAATGAGCAGTTCTTC. Translation gives CASSPIAASYNEQFF. The entire variable domain, with the rest obtained from reference TRBV5-1 and TRBJ2-1, is as follows: KAGVTQTPRYLIKTRGQQVTLSCSPISGHRSVSWYQQTPGQGLQFLFEYFSETQRNKGNFPGRFSGRQFSNSRSEMNVSTLELGDSALYLCASSPIAASYNEQFFGPGTRLTVL.

The chain couples TRBV10-3 to TRBJ2-1, with 14 bases aligning to TRBD2. Germline V lookup: CDR1 ENHRY, CDR2 SYGVKD. The CDR3 has 18 residues. Trimming at V came to 4 bases and at J to 4 bases, leaving 9 bases not matched to a gene. The CDR3 loop reads CAISGRGLAGDAYNEQFF. The CDR3 bases are TGTGCCATCAGTGGCAGGGGACTAGCGGGAGATGCTTACAATGAGCAGTTCTTC.

This clone was detected ten times or more. This chain connects TRBV7-8 to TRBJ1-2; D gene uncertain. Germline CDR1 SGHVS, CDR2 FQNEAQ. The CDR3 extends over 16 amino acids. The V end lost 1 base, the J end lost 7 bases, and 19 bases lay between the germline ends. The CDR3 reads CASSLEPGAFGFGYTF. In nucleotides, the CDR3 is TGTGCCAGCAGCTTAGAACCAGGTGCCTTTGGTTTTGGCTACACCTTC.

J is TRBJ2-7 and V is TRBV2; 9 nucleotides agree with TRBD1. Per the germline V gene, CDR1 is SNHLY and CDR2 is FYNNEI. V lost 0 bases and J lost 7; bases outside the gene matches: 13. This CDR3 contains 17 residues. CDR3 nucleotide sequence: TGTGCCAGCAGTGAAGCGCTTCTTGGGACAGGGACAAGGGAGCAGTACTTC. Translated, it gives CASSEALLGTGTREQYF.